The present TCR beta chain was sequenced within a study of CD8 T cells in ankylosing spondylitis. Quantitative 5'-RACE with molecular barcodes produced the TCR beta libraries. TCRdb re-called the 5' RACE reads with MiXCR, one entry per CDR3 protein. The sample consists of about 52,000 distinct CDR3 sequences, 6.5% to 9% of them appearing once. Study findings and constraints: Clones linked with disease were CD8+ and fairly uncommon in the peripheral blood.

Comments on this clonotype: The target antigen is unknown.

The germline CDR1 and CDR2 sequences are SGHTA and FQGNSA. The CDR3 sequence is 16 residues long. The V gene end was trimmed by 5 bases and the J gene end by 5 bases; junction bases not matched to a gene: 9. The rearrangement uses TRBV7-2 and TRBJ1-6; 7 positions match TRBD1. This receptor was obtained from a female donor with ankylosing spondylitis or in good health (not recorded which). The specimen was blood, either unsorted or a sorted T cell fraction (not recorded which). CDR3 protein: CASSLSGTVNNSPLHF. The CDR3 nucleotides are TGTGCCAGCAGCCTTTCGGGGACAGTGAATAATTCACCCCTCCACTTT.